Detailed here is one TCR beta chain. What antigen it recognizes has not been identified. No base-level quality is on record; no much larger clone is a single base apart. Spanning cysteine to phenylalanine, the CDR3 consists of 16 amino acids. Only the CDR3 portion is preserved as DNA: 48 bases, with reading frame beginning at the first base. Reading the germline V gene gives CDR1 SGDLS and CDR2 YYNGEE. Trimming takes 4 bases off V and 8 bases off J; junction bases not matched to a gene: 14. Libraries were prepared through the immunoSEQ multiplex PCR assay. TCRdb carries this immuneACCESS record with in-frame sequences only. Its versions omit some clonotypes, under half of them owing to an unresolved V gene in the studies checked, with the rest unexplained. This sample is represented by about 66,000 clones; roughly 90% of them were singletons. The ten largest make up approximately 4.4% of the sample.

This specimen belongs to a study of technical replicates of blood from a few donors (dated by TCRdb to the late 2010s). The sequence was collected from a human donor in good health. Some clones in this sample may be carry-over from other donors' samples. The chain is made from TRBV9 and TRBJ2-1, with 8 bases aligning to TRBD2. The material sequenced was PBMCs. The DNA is TGTGCCAGCAGCCCGAGGGGGAGCGGGGGAGGTTATGAGCAGTTCTTC. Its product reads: CASSPRGSGGGYEQFF.